One sample yielded the 11 T cell receptor beta chains listed below, sequenced in a study of spatial heterogeneity in lung cancer. TCRdb re-called the 5' RACE reads through MiXCR, storing one row per CDR3 protein. The data contain about 1,700 distinct CDR3 sequences, about 20% of them singletons. Time point described: blood at routine non-recurrence follow-up after resection. Sequenced here: PBMCs, sampled at follow-up. These receptors originate from a male donor with early-stage non-small cell lung cancer.

This clonotype counts as medium-sized. The chain uses TRBV29-1 and TRBJ2-4; TRBD1 matches 7 bases. The CDR3 loop spans 15 amino acids. CDR1 and CDR2 (germline): SQVTM, ANQGSEA. J gave up 6 bases and V 0 bases, and 8 bases lay outside the gene matches. CDR3 sequence (DNA): TGCAGCGTTGAAGATCCAGGGACAGACCTAAACATTCAGTACTTC. It encodes CSVEDPGTDLNIQYF.

The chain is built from TRBV5-4 and TRBJ1-4; TRBD1 matches 8 bases. V lost 3 bases and J lost 2; bases outside the gene matches: 6. This CDR3 has 16 amino acids. Looked up from germline, CDR1 is SGHNT and CDR2 is YYREEE (reference sequence). The CDR3 spells CASSSGQVSTNEKLFF. DNA of the CDR3: TGTGCCAGCAGCTCGGGACAGGTTTCGACTAATGAAAAACTGTTTTTT.

This clonotype occurred many times. The chain uses TRBV9 and TRBJ2-2; TRBD1 is a possible D gene (5 bases). Germline V gives CDR1 SGDLS, CDR2 YYNGEE. Between the trimmed V and J ends, which lost 0 bases and 1 base, there was a span of 7 bases. CDR3 length: 15 residues. The CDR3 sequence is CASSVEGLNTGELFF. CDR3 sequence (DNA): TGTGCCAGCAGCGTAGAGGGGTTGAACACCGGGGAGCTGTTTTTT.

Sample share makes this clonotype medium-sized (0.01 to 0.1%). The V gene is TRBV28, the J gene TRBJ1-2, with 8 nucleotides matching TRBD1. The V gene's germline CDR1 is MDHEN and CDR2 SYDVKM. The junction had 2 bases not matched to a gene; V was cut back by 5 bases and J by 6 bases. This CDR3 has 12 amino acids. The CDR3 loop reads CASSIRGHGYTF. The CDR3 DNA reads as TGTGCCAGCAGTATCAGGGGGCATGGCTACACCTTC.

This clonotype was seen many times. The genes are TRBV7-2 and TRBJ2-6; D might be TRBD1 or TRBD2, each matching 5 bases. The germline V gene has CDR1 SGHTA and CDR2 FQGNSA. The CDR3 extends over 18 amino acids. V was cut by 1 base and J by 4 bases, with 17 bases left in between. The CDR3 bases are TGTGCCAGCAGCTTAGTGGGGGAAGCCCCACCGGGGGCCAACGTCCTGACTTTC. This codes for CASSLVGEAPPGANVLTF.

This clonotype was picked up a small number of times. The genes are TRBV27 and TRBJ2-7; the match to TRBD1 covers 9 bases. This CDR3 comprises 14 residues. Losses at the gene ends were 5 bases for V and 5 bases for J; bases not matched to a gene: 7. The germline V gene has CDR1 MNHEY and CDR2 SMNVEV (reference sequence). This CDR3 is CASSLRDRDNEQYF. The CDR3 nucleotides are TGTGCCAGCAGTCTCCGGGACAGGGATAACGAGCAGTACTTC.

This clonotype is labeled medium-sized. The V call is TRBV5-1, the J call TRBJ2-3, with 9 nucleotides matching TRBD1. Germline trimming cut 7 bases from V and 0 bases from J; bases unmatched to any gene: 12. Germline CDR1 and CDR2: SGHRS and YFSETQ. CDR3 size: 17 residues. DNA of the CDR3: TGCGCCAGCGGAAAAGGGACAGGGACTGCTAGCACAGATACGCAGTATTTT. Amino acid sequence: CASGKGTGTASTDTQYF.

This clonotype is medium-sized in the sample. V and J are TRBV7-8 and TRBJ1-3, with 9 nucleotides matching TRBD1. Unmatched junction bases numbered 6, after V lost 2 bases and J lost 7 bases. The CDR3 is 15 residues long. Per the germline V gene, CDR1 is SGHVS and CDR2 is FQNEAQ. CDR3 sequence (DNA): TGTGCCAGCAGCTTAAGGGACAGGGCGATTAACACCATATATTTT. Encoded protein: CASSLRDRAINTIYF.

In its sample, this clonotype ranks as medium-sized. The V gene is TRBV7-9, the J gene TRBJ2-5; perhaps D is TRBD1 or TRBD2 (5 bases each). This CDR3 comprises 15 residues. Trimming took off 1 base at V and 10 bases at J, with 19 bases between the two ends. From germline, CDR1 is SEHNR and CDR2 FQNEAQ (reference sequence). The DNA for the CDR3 is TGTGCCAGCAGCTTAGATTGGGGCCCTTACGGGGACCAGTACTTC. Translation gives CASSLDWGPYGDQYF. Drawing the rest from reference TRBV7-9 and TRBJ2-5, the complete variable domain is DTGVSQNPRHKITKRGQNVTFRCDPISEHNRLYWYRQTLGQGPEFLTYFQNEAQLEKSRLLSDRFSAERPKGSFSTLEIQRTEQGDSAMYLCASSLDWGPYGDQYFGPGTRLLVL.

This clonotype was recorded at least ten times. The chain links TRBV2 to TRBJ1-2, with D perhaps TRBD1 (5 bases). CDR1 and CDR2 (germline): SNHLY, FYNNEI. V gave up 6 bases and J gave up 2 bases, with 13 bases separating them. The CDR3 length is 14 residues. CDR3 in DNA: TGTGCCAGCAGGGGACTAACGGGAAACTATGGCTACACCTTC. Translating gives CASRGLTGNYGYTF.

The rearrangement links TRBV7-9 to TRBJ2-1; no clear D. Germline V gene sequence: CDR1 SEHNR, CDR2 FQNEAQ (reference sequence). This CDR3 has 13 residues. The germline V and J ends were trimmed by 5 bases and 4 bases, with 9 bases remaining between them. CDR3 bases: TGTGCCAGCAGCGAGACCGCTTACAATGAGCAGTTCTTC. This sequence encodes CASSETAYNEQFF.